This T cell receptor (beta chain) was observed in a study of a mutant IDH1 vaccine in newly diagnosed glioma. Study overall: Patients previously underwent radiotherapy, temozolomide, or both, and most underwent both.

General study points: The vaccine induced immune responses, and these occurred in around 94% of patients. With respect to changes in top peripheral T cell clonotypes, pseudoprogression seemed unrelated.

Profiling relied on immunoSEQ multiplex PCR, and the TCRdb table lists in-frame clones only, not all of them. This table holds about 38,000 clones, 78% found once. For this clone: What it recognizes is unknown.

The CDR3 sequence is 16 residues long. Germline V gene sequence: CDR1 LGHNA, CDR2 YNFKEQ. Trimming stripped 4 bases from V and 6 bases from J, with 20 bases between. Time point meaning: baseline, week 1 (first vaccination visit). Specified treatment: pre-vaccination baseline after standard-of-care therapy. The TCR was taken from a man aged 40-49 years with glioma. Some clones in this sample may be carry-over from other donors' samples. Here the sequenced sample was PBMCs, taken from a glioma patient treated with radiotherapy, temozolomide or both. The chain recombines TRBV4-2 with TRBJ2-3; unclear D gene. CDR3 in amino acids: CASSPAVGSEEDTQYF. CDR3 coding DNA: TGTGCCAGCAGCCCTGCGGTCGGGTCGGAAGAGGATACGCAGTATTTT.